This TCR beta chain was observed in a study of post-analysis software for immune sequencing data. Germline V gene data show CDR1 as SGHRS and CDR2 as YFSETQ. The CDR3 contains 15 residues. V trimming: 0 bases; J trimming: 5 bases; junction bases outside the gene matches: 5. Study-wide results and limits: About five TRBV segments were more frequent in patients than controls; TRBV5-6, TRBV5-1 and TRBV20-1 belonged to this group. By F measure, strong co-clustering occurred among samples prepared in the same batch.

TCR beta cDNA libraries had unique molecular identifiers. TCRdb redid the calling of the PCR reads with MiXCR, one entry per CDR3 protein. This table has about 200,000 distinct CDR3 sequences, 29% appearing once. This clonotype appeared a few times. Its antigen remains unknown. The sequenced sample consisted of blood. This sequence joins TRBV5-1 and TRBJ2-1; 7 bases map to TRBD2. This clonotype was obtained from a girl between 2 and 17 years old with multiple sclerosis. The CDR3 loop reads CASSLVATSNNEQFF. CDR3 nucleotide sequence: TGCGCCAGCAGCTTGGTGGCGACTAGCAACAATGAGCAGTTCTTC.